Described below is a single TCR beta chain sequence and its context. What it binds is unknown. The record originates from a study of T cell repertoires in cytomegalovirus infection. V lost 3 bases, J lost 0 bases, and 6 bases lay in between. Looked up from germline, CDR1 is MNHNS and CDR2 is SASEGT. This CDR3 spans 15 amino acids. Using its own MiXCR run on the reads, TCRdb lists one record per CDR3 protein. The sample shows roughly 920,000 distinct CDR3 sequences, 30% to 40% of them seen only once. The specimen was cultured CD8+ T cells from PBMCs, collected from culture after CMV antigen stimulation. The chain uses TRBV6-1 and TRBJ2-6; no clear D gene. The TCR originated in a human donor in good health (CMV status not recorded). Some clones in this sample may be carry-over from other donors' samples. The CDR3 sequence: CASSEITSGANVLTF. The DNA of the CDR3 is TGTGCCAGCAGTGAGATCACCTCTGGGGCCAACGTCCTGACTTTC.